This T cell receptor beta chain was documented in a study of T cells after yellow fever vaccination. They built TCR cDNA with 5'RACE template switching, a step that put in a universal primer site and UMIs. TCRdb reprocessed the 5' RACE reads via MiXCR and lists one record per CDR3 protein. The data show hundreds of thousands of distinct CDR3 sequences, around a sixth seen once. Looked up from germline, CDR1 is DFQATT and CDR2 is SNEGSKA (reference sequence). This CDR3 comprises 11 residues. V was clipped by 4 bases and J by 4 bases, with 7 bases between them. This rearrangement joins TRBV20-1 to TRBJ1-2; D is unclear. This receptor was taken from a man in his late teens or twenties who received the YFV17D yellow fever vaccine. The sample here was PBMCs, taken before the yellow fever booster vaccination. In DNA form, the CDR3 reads TGCAGTGCTACCCCGACCTATGGCTACACCTTC. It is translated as CSATPTYGYTF.